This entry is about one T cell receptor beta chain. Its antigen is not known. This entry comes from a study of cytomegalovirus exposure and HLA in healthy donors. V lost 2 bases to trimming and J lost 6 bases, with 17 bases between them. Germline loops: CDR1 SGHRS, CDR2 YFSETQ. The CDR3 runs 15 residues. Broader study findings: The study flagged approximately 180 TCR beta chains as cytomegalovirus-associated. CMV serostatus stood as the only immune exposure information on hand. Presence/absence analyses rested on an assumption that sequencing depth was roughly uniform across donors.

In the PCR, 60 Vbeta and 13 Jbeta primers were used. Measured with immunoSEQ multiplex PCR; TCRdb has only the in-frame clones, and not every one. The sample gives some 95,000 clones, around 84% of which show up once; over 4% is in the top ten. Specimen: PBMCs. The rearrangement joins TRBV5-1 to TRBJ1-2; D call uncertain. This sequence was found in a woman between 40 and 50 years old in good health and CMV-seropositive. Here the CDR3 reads CASSLSAGTQNGYTF. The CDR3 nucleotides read TGCGCCAGCAGCTTAAGCGCGGGAACTCAAAATGGCTACACCTTC.